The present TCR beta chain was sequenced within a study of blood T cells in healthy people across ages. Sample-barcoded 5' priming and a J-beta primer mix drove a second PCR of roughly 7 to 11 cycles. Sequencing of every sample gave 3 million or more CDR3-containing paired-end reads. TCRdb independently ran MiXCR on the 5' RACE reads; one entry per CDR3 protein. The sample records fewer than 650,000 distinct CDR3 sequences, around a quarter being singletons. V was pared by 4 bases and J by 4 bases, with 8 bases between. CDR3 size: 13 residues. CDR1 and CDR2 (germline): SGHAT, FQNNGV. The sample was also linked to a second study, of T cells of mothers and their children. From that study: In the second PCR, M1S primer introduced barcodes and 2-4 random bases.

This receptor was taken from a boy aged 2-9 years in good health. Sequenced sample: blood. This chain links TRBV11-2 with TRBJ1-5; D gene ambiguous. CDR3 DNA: TGTGCCAGCAGCTCGAGCCTGAATCAGCCCCAGCATTTT. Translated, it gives CASSSSLNQPQHF.